The 15 T cell receptor beta chains presented below share a single source sample, sequenced in a study of T cell changes during pregnancy in multiple sclerosis. Sequenced by immunoSEQ multiplex PCR; TCRdb stores in-frame clones only, minus some. The sample lists tens of thousands of clones, approximately 91% occurring once. Source: peripheral blood, taken in the second trimester of pregnancy. Source of these receptors: a female donor in good health, enrolled as a control in a pregnancy study.

Comments on this clone: Compared with germline, one end of the junction differs, possibly owing to a read error. This chain uses TRBV7-7 with TRBJ2-2, with 7 bases fitting TRBD2. The CDR3 loop spans 15 amino acids. The germline V gene has CDR1 SSHAT and CDR2 FNYEAQ (reference sequence). For the CDR3, the DNA is TGTGCTAGCAGCTCAAGACGGGGGGTCTCCGGGGAGCTGTTTTTT. Its translation: CASSSRRGVSGELFF.

The chain is built from TRBV25-1 and TRBJ2-2; possibly TRBD2 for D (5 bases). Germline values: CDR1 MGHDK, CDR2 SYGVNS. The length of the CDR3 is 16 residues. Between the trimmed V and J ends, which lost 3 bases and 2 bases, there was a span of 13 bases. This CDR3 reads CASSDFRGFNTGELFF. For the CDR3, the DNA is TGTGCCAGCAGTGACTTTCGCGGGTTTAACACCGGGGAGCTGTTTTTT.

V usage is TRBV19 and J usage is TRBJ2-5, with 9 bases identical to TRBD1. Unmatched junction bases numbered 3, after V lost 1 base and J lost 3 bases. The CDR3 spans 15 residues. Looked up from germline, CDR1 is LNHDA and CDR2 is SQIVND (reference sequence). The CDR3 coding sequence is TGTGCCAGTAGTATAGGGGACAGGGCAAAAGAGACCCAGTACTTC. This gives the protein CASSIGDRAKETQYF. Using reference TRBV19 and TRBJ2-5 for the parts outside the CDR3, the full variable domain is DGGITQSPKYLFRKEGQNVTLSCEQNLNHDAMYWYRQDPGQGLRLIYYSQIVNDFQKGDIAEGYSVSREKKESFPLTVTSAQKNPTAFYLCASSIGDRAKETQYFGPGTRLLVL.

In this sample, this clone turned up once. J is TRBJ2-3 and V is TRBV5-4; TRBD1 aligns across 7 bases. Germline values: CDR1 SGHNT, CDR2 YYREEE (reference sequence). The CDR3 loop spans 13 amino acids. V was pared by 4 bases and J by 5 bases, with 4 bases of the junction left unmatched. The DNA for the CDR3 is TGTGCCAGCAGCCGGACAGGAGGAGATACGCAGTATTTT. This sequence encodes CASSRTGGDTQYF.

The CDR3 reads CASSEGDRGIMNTEAFF. The CDR3 DNA is TGTGCCAGCAGTGAAGGGGACAGGGGGATTATGAACACTGAAGCTTTCTTT. This chain links TRBV2 with TRBJ1-1, with 11 bases aligning to TRBD1. In germline, CDR1 is SNHLY, CDR2 FYNNEI. J gave up 0 bases and V 1 base, and 4 bases lay outside the gene matches. There are 17 residues in the CDR3.

The V gene is TRBV27, the J gene TRBJ1-2; D is possibly TRBD1 (6 bases). Trimming pared 4 bases from V and 4 bases from J, leaving 13 bases between. There are 14 residues in the CDR3. The germline V gene has CDR1 MNHEY and CDR2 SMNVEV (reference sequence). The CDR3 is CASSSRTDFYGYTF. CDR3 bases: TGTGCCAGCAGTTCGCGGACAGACTTCTATGGCTACACCTTC.

The CDR3, as DNA: TGTGCCAGCAGTTTATTAGGGGGTGGAGCATTCGAGCAGTACTTC. It encodes CASSLLGGGAFEQYF. The V and J genes are TRBV27 and TRBJ2-7; tentatively, D is TRBD1 (6 bases). The CDR3 loop spans 15 amino acids. The germline gives CDR1 MNHEY, CDR2 SMNVEV (reference sequence). The ends were cut back, 1 base at V and 6 bases at J, with 16 bases in the middle.

The chain recombines TRBV15 with TRBJ1-2, with D unclear. Trimming removed 2 bases at V and 1 base at J, with 5 bases between. The length of the CDR3 is 13 residues. Germline V CDR1 and CDR2: LNHNV, YYDKDF (reference sequence). CDR3: CATSRQVNYGYTF. The CDR3 coding sequence is TGTGCCACCAGCAGACAGGTTAACTATGGCTACACCTTC.

V gene TRBV10-3 combines with J gene TRBJ2-7; D is possibly TRBD2 (5 bases). The CDR3 contains 14 residues. V was trimmed by 3 bases and J by 0 bases, leaving 9 bases between them. Germline V gene lookup returns CDR1 ENHRY and CDR2 SYGVKD. The CDR3 region is CAISEPADSYEQYF. The CDR3 nucleotides read TGTGCCATCAGTGAACCAGCGGACTCCTACGAGCAGTACTTC.

This clone was recorded a few times. The rearrangement links TRBV9 to TRBJ1-4; D gene unclear. V lost 4 bases, J lost 4 bases, and 14 bases lay in between. Germline-derived CDR1 and CDR2 are SGDLS and YYNGEE. The CDR3 covers 15 residues. The DNA of the CDR3 is TGTGCCAGCAGCCCCTCCTTGGGAGATAATGAAAAACTGTTTTTT. Its protein product is CASSPSLGDNEKLFF.

V and J are TRBV19 and TRBJ2-5, with 9 bases that match TRBD2. CDR1 is LNHDA and CDR2 is SQIVND in the germline V gene (reference sequence). Trimming at V came to 6 bases and at J to 2 bases, leaving 7 bases not matched to a gene. This CDR3 has 15 amino acids. CDR3 nucleotide sequence: TGTGCCAGTAGCGAGCGGGGGGTTGGACAAGAGACCCAGTACTTC. Translated: CASSERGVGQETQYF.

The chain carries TRBV7-2 and TRBJ1-6, with D possibly matching TRBD1 (5 bases). Germline CDR1 SGHTA, CDR2 FQGNSA. The V and J ends lost 5 bases and 0 bases respectively, with 8 bases between them. The CDR3 runs to 15 residues. CDR3 sequence (DNA): TGTGCCAGCAGCCGACAGAGCTCCTATAATTCACCCCTCCACTTT. Its translation: CASSRQSSYNSPLHF.

The CDR3 sequence: CASSLARATDTQYF. As DNA, the CDR3 is TGTGCCAGCAGCCTAGCCCGGGCAACAGATACGCAGTATTTT. This chain joins TRBV7-3 and TRBJ2-3; TRBD2 is a possible D gene (5 bases). This CDR3 contains 14 residues. V lost 5 bases and J lost 3, with 12 bases in between. CDR1 is SGHTA, CDR2 FQGTGA, per germline.

This clone was counted only a few times. The chain has TRBV5-4 and TRBJ1-6; weak D call: TRBD1 (5 bases). In germline, CDR1 is SGHNT, CDR2 YYREEE (reference sequence). This CDR3 region has 15 residues. The V and J ends lost 0 bases and 6 bases respectively, with 10 bases between them. CDR3 nucleotide sequence: TGTGCCAGCAGCTTGGCCCGGGGGGGTAATTCACCCCTCCACTTT. As protein: CASSLARGGNSPLHF. The variable domain in full, completed from reference TRBV5-4 and TRBJ1-6, reads ETGVTQSPTHLIKTRGQQVTLRCSSQSGHNTVSWYQQALGQGPQFIFQYYREEENGRGNFPPRFSGLQFPNYSSELNVNALELDDSALYLCASSLARGGNSPLHFGNGTRLTVT.

The chain uses TRBV6-5 and TRBJ2-3, with unresolved D. V lost 2 bases to trimming and J lost 2 bases, with 8 bases between them. CDR1 and CDR2 (germline): MNHEY, SVGAGI. This CDR3 spans 14 amino acids. The DNA of the CDR3 is TGTGCCAGCAGTTACACTGGGCCCACAGATACGCAGTATTTT. It yields the protein CASSYTGPTDTQYF.